These 26 T cell receptor beta chains were sequenced from one sample in a study of blood T cell repertoires in COVID-19. Produced via immunoSEQ multiplex PCR; TCRdb's table is partial and in-frame only. Among roughly 15,000 clones listed, roughly 89% were seen once. Material: peripheral blood. Receptors originate from a man in his fifties with active COVID-19.

The chain recombines TRBV7-9 with TRBJ2-7, with 9 positions matching TRBD2. The V and J ends lost 4 bases and 6 bases, in that order; junction bases with no gene match: 10. Germline CDR1 is SEHNR and CDR2 is FQNEAQ (reference sequence). CDR3 length equals 15 residues. CDR3 residues: CASSSSSSGRGEQYF. The DNA for the CDR3 is TGTGCCAGCAGCTCATCGAGTAGCGGGAGAGGCGAGCAGTACTTC.

The rearrangement uses TRBV9 and TRBJ2-1, with 7 bases fitting TRBD2. The CDR3 runs to 16 residues. Germline trimming cut 6 bases from V and 0 bases from J; bases unmatched to any gene: 9. Germline CDR1 reads SGDLS; CDR2 reads YYNGEE. CDR3 sequence reads: CASTPSGAYSYNEQFF. The CDR3 region has the DNA TGTGCCAGCACCCCGAGCGGGGCTTACTCCTACAATGAGCAGTTCTTC. Variable domain in full (rest from reference TRBV9 and TRBJ2-1): DSGVTQTPKHLITATGQRVTLRCSPRSGDLSVYWYQQSLDQGLQFLIQYYNGEERAKGNILERFSAQQFPDLHSELNLSSLELGDSALYFCASTPSGAYSYNEQFFGPGTRLTVL.

The chain employs TRBV6-5 and TRBJ2-7, with TRBD1 identical over 7 bases. The CDR3 extends over 14 amino acids. Losses at the gene ends were 6 bases for V and 0 bases for J; bases not matched to a gene: 5. In germline, CDR1 is MNHEY, CDR2 SVGAGI. The CDR3 coding sequence is TGTGCCAGCAGCGTTGGGGACAGCTCCTACGAGCAGTACTTC. Protein: CASSVGDSSYEQYF.

This clone occurred once. V is TRBV10-1 and J is TRBJ2-1; D call uncertain. CDR1 is WNHNN, CDR2 SYGVQD, per germline (reference sequence). The germline V and J ends were trimmed by 6 bases and 0 bases, with 12 bases remaining between them. The CDR3 length is 15 residues. CDR3 region: CASSGETSSYNEQFF. DNA of the CDR3: TGCGCCAGCAGCGGAGAAACCAGCTCCTACAATGAGCAGTTCTTC.

This clone appeared a single time. This rearrangement joins TRBV5-4 to TRBJ2-1; 8 bases align to TRBD2. The CDR3 runs to 15 residues. The junction had 6 bases not matched to a gene; V was cut back by 3 bases and J by 4 bases. Germline CDR1 reads SGHNT; CDR2 reads YYREEE (reference sequence). The CDR3 protein is CASSWSGSIYNEQFF. The CDR3 coding sequence is TGTGCCAGCAGCTGGAGCGGGAGTATATACAATGAGCAGTTCTTC.

This chain links TRBV7-6 with TRBJ2-2, with 10 bases fitting TRBD2. Per the germline V gene, CDR1 is SGHVS and CDR2 is FNYEAQ. The ends lost 1 base at V and 6 bases at J; junction bases unmatched: 5. The CDR3 covers 16 residues. The CDR3 loop is CASSLGAGGAAGELFF. The CDR3 nucleotides read TGTGCCAGCAGCTTAGGAGCGGGAGGGGCCGCCGGGGAGCTGTTTTTT.

V and J are TRBV19 and TRBJ1-5, with unresolved D. V was shortened by 6 bases and J by 11 bases, with 14 bases between the two germline ends. CDR3 length: 12 residues. Germline V CDR1 and CDR2: LNHDA, SQIVND (reference sequence). CDR3 residues: CASSPFGETQHF. DNA for the CDR3: TGTGCCAGTAGCCCCTTCGGGGAGACCCAGCATTTT.

V gene TRBV15 combines with J gene TRBJ2-2, with D maybe TRBD1 (6 bases). The ends were cut back, 0 bases at V and 2 bases at J, with 13 bases in the middle. Germline V gives CDR1 LNHNV, CDR2 YYDKDF (reference sequence). The CDR3 contains 17 residues. The CDR3 sequence: CATSRDRYRVNTGELFF. CDR3 nucleotide sequence: TGTGCCACCAGCAGAGATCGTTACAGGGTCAACACCGGGGAGCTGTTTTTT.

The chain combines TRBV15 with TRBJ2-7; D possibly corresponds to TRBD1 (6 bases). CDR3 length: 13 residues. The germline gives CDR1 LNHNV, CDR2 YYDKDF (reference sequence). Trimming removed 4 bases from V and 2 bases from J, with 9 bases in between. The CDR3 DNA sequence: TGTGCCACCAGCAAAGGGGGAGCCTACGAGCAGTACTTC. This sequence encodes CATSKGGAYEQYF.

This chain connects TRBV9 to TRBJ1-1, with D hard to call. With 3 bases removed from V and 4 bases from J, the gap between germline ends came to 13 bases. CDR1 is SGDLS, CDR2 YYNGEE, per germline. This CDR3 comprises 14 residues. CDR3 protein: CASSEPGAGTEAFF. DNA of the CDR3: TGTGCCAGCAGCGAACCGGGAGCCGGCACTGAAGCTTTCTTT.

The J gene is TRBJ2-3, the V gene TRBV7-9; TRBD2 matches 7 bases. Germline CDR1 is SEHNR and CDR2 is FQNEAQ (reference sequence). There are 13 residues in the CDR3. The J segment lost 4 bases and the V segment lost 10 bases, leaving 8 bases of the junction unmatched. The CDR3: CATGREFPDTQYF. DNA of the CDR3: TGTGCCACTGGGCGGGAGTTCCCAGATACGCAGTATTTT.

The V call is TRBV7-3, the J call TRBJ2-2; possibly TRBD1 for D (7 bases). Germline CDR1 reads SGHTA; CDR2 reads FQGTGA. This CDR3 region has 13 residues. The V and J ends lost 5 bases and 9 bases respectively, with 13 bases between them. The CDR3 nucleotides read TGTGCCAGCAGCAACGACAGGGACTGGGAGCTGTTTTTT. Translation gives CASSNDRDWELFF.

V usage is TRBV7-9 and J usage is TRBJ2-2, with 8 nucleotides matching TRBD2. Germline lookup yields CDR1 SEHNR and CDR2 FQNEAQ (reference sequence). With V trimmed by 10 bases and J by 6 bases, 4 bases remained unmatched. CDR3 length: 12 amino acids. The CDR3 is CATSLAAGELFF. The CDR3 region has the DNA TGTGCCACTTCACTAGCGGCCGGGGAGCTGTTTTTT.

The chain couples TRBV5-1 to TRBJ2-2; weak D call: TRBD2 (5 bases). Deletions cut 4 bases from V and 7 bases from J, with 20 bases between. CDR1 SGHRS and CDR2 YFSETQ come from the germline V gene. The CDR3 is made up of 16 amino acids. The CDR3 DNA is TGCGCCAGCAGCCCCCAGTTCGGACTTCCGGTCGGGGAGCTGTTTTTT. It yields the protein CASSPQFGLPVGELFF. Full variable domain (remainder filled in from reference TRBV5-1 and TRBJ2-2): KAGVTQTPRYLIKTRGQQVTLSCSPISGHRSVSWYQQTPGQGLQFLFEYFSETQRNKGNFPGRFSGRQFSNSRSEMNVSTLELGDSALYLCASSPQFGLPVGELFFGEGSRLTVL.

Only one count was recorded for this clone. This chain joins TRBV5-8 and TRBJ2-7; the D is unclear. This CDR3 contains 14 residues. V lost 0 bases, J lost 2 bases, and 9 bases lay in between. CDR1 and CDR2 from the germline V gene are SGHTS and YDEGEE. The CDR3, as DNA: TGTGCCAGCAGCTTGGCCGCAGGAACCTACGAGCAGTACTTC. Translated, it gives CASSLAAGTYEQYF.

This clone has only a few counts. The V call is TRBV6-4, the J call TRBJ2-2; TRBD1 is a possible D gene (6 bases). V was shortened by 0 bases and J by 3 bases, with 11 bases between the two germline ends. CDR1 and CDR2 from the germline V gene are MRHNA and SNTAGT. The CDR3 totals 16 residues. The CDR3: CASSDSDYRDTGELFF. DNA of the CDR3: TGTGCCAGCAGTGACTCCGATTACAGGGACACCGGGGAGCTGTTTTTT.

The chain carries TRBV19 and TRBJ1-3, with D perhaps TRBD1 (5 bases). Germline CDR1 and CDR2: LNHDA and SQIVND (reference sequence). CDR3 size: 14 residues. Between the trimmed V and J ends, which lost 5 bases and 2 bases, there was a span of 10 bases. CDR3: CASSQDIAGNTIYF. The CDR3 nucleotides read TGTGCCAGTAGTCAGGACATCGCTGGAAACACCATATATTTT.

V and J are TRBV9 and TRBJ2-5; TRBD2 is a possible D gene (6 bases). This CDR3 comprises 19 residues. The germline V gene has CDR1 SGDLS and CDR2 YYNGEE. Between the trimmed V and J ends, which lost 3 bases and 0 bases, there was a span of 24 bases. CDR3 nucleotide sequence: TGTGCCAGCAGCGCGGGCCCCCAGGGCTCGGGGGAGTACCAAGAGACCCAGTACTTC. Protein: CASSAGPQGSGEYQETQYF. Combining the CDR3 with reference TRBV9 and TRBJ2-5 gives the whole variable domain DSGVTQTPKHLITATGQRVTLRCSPRSGDLSVYWYQQSLDQGLQFLIQYYNGEERAKGNILERFSAQQFPDLHSELNLSSLELGDSALYFCASSAGPQGSGEYQETQYFGPGTRLLVL.

The chain has TRBV10-2 and TRBJ1-3; no clear D gene. V was trimmed by 7 bases and J by 0 bases, leaving 13 bases between them. This CDR3 spans 15 amino acids. Germline V lookup: CDR1 WSHSY, CDR2 SAAADI. CDR3 loop: CASKREPFSGNTIYF. CDR3 nucleotides: TGCGCCAGCAAACGGGAACCCTTCTCTGGAAACACCATATATTTT.

The DNA of the CDR3 is TGCGCCAGCAGCTATCTACCGGGACTAGCGGGAGGGACTGCCTACAATGAGCAGTTCTTC. Translation gives CASSYLPGLAGGTAYNEQFF. The gene calls are TRBV5-1 and TRBJ2-1; 16 nucleotides line up with TRBD2. Germline CDR1 and CDR2: SGHRS and YFSETQ. The CDR3 extends over 20 amino acids. V gave up 3 bases and J gave up 2 bases; unmatched junction bases: 11.

The chain recombines TRBV13 with TRBJ2-7; 7 bases line up with TRBD1. The CDR3 contains 16 residues. The germline gives CDR1 PRHDT, CDR2 FYEKMQ (reference sequence). V trimming: 2 bases; J trimming: 0 bases; junction bases outside the gene matches: 7. The CDR3 is CASSLRTRDSSYEQYF. DNA for the CDR3: TGTGCCAGCAGCTTACGGACAAGGGACAGCTCCTACGAGCAGTACTTC.

This chain joins TRBV5-4 and TRBJ1-1, with 9 bases aligning to TRBD1. The CDR3 runs 13 residues. With V trimmed by 2 bases and J by 5 bases, 1 base remained unmatched. Germline lookup yields CDR1 SGHNT and CDR2 YYREEE (reference sequence). This CDR3 reads CASSFDRGTEAFF. CDR3 DNA sequence: TGTGCCAGCAGCTTTGACAGGGGGACTGAAGCTTTCTTT.

V gene TRBV27 combines with J gene TRBJ2-2, with D hard to call. The CDR3 is 13 amino acids. Germline V lookup: CDR1 MNHEY, CDR2 SMNVEV (reference sequence). V was trimmed by 2 bases and J by 5 bases, leaving 6 bases between them. CDR3 loop: CASSLLVTGELFF. Written as DNA, the CDR3 is TGTGCCAGCAGTTTACTAGTGACCGGGGAGCTGTTTTTT.

This rearrangement joins TRBV7-3 to TRBJ2-1, with TRBD2 matching over 12 bases. V was clipped by 0 bases and J by 4 bases; unmatched bases: 4. The CDR3 is 17 residues long. Germline loops: CDR1 SGHTA, CDR2 FQGTGA. The CDR3 protein is CASSLTLGLAGYNEQFF. CDR3 in DNA: TGTGCCAGCAGCTTAACCCTAGGACTAGCGGGGTACAATGAGCAGTTCTTC.

This rearrangement joins TRBV5-4 to TRBJ2-3; a weak D match, TRBD1 (6 bases). Trimming shortened V by 4 bases and J by 0 bases, and 12 bases separated the two germline ends. Germline CDR1 SGHNT, CDR2 YYREEE (reference sequence). The CDR3 extends over 15 amino acids. The CDR3 here is CASSPWTESTDTQYF. The CDR3 DNA reads as TGTGCCAGCAGCCCATGGACAGAAAGCACAGATACGCAGTATTTT.

This clone occurred once. V gene TRBV13 combines with J gene TRBJ2-1, with D possibly TRBD2 on 6 matching bases. The length of the CDR3 is 17 residues. Germline V gives CDR1 PRHDT, CDR2 FYEKMQ (reference sequence). V was shortened by 4 bases and J by 0 bases, with 16 bases between the two germline ends. The CDR3 loop reads CASSSAEGLGSYNEQFF. CDR3 DNA: TGTGCCAGCAGCTCAGCGGAGGGACTCGGCTCCTACAATGAGCAGTTCTTC.